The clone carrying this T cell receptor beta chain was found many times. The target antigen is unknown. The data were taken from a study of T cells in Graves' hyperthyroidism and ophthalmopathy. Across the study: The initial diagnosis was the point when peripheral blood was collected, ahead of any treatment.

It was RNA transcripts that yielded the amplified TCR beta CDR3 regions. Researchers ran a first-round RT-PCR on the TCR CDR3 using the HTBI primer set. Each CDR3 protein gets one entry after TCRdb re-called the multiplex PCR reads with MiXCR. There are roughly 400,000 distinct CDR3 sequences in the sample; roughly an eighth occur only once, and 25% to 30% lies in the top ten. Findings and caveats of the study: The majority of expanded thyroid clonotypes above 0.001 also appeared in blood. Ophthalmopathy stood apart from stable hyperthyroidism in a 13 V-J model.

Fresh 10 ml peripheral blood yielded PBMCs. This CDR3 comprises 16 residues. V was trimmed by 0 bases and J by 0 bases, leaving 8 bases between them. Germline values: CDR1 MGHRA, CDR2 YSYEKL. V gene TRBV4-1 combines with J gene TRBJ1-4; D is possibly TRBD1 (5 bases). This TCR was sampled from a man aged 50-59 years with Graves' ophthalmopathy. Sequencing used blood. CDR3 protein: CASSQDTGATNEKLFF. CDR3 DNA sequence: TGCGCCAGCAGCCAAGATACGGGGGCAACTAATGAAAAACTGTTTTTT.